The 2 T cell receptor beta chains in this list originate from one sample, sequenced in a study of CD8 T cells in acute hepatitis C reinfection. Assay: immunoSEQ multiplex PCR; the TCRdb copy retains only in-frame clones and omits some. The table records some 40,000 clones, approximately 87% of them present only once. Noted time point: naive CD8 control sorted from an acute-time-point sample. The sample consisted of naive CD8+ T cells from PBMCs. These receptors originate from a young man with chronic hepatitis C.

The V and J genes are TRBV29-1 and TRBJ1-1; no firm D call. Trimming cost V 6 bases and J 2 bases, with 16 bases left between them. Looked up from germline, CDR1 is SQVTM and CDR2 is ANQGSEA. This CDR3 has 14 amino acids. CDR3 nucleotides: TGCAGCGTGTCAGGAGACGGGGAAAACACTGAAGCTTTCTTT. Translation: CSVSGDGENTEAFF.

The chain combines TRBV5-1 with TRBJ2-3; tentatively, D is TRBD2 (6 bases). V dropped 1 base and J dropped 1 base, with 13 bases sitting between them. The CDR3 extends over 16 amino acids. Germline CDR1 SGHRS, CDR2 YFSETQ. CDR3 sequence (DNA): TGCGCCAGCAGCTTGCTTAGCGGACGTGGCACAGATACGCAGTATTTT. This translates into CASSLLSGRGTDTQYF.